These 20 T cell receptor beta chains originate from one sample sequenced in a study of response to subunit inactivated influenza vaccine. TCRdb re-derived calls from the RT-PCR reads in MiXCR, one entry per CDR3 protein. There are around 300,000 distinct CDR3 sequences in the sample; roughly 20% occur only once, and 10% to 13% lies in the top ten. This material consisted of PBMCs from blood, taken about 20 months after vaccination. These receptors all stem from a man aged 50 to 69 who received an inactivated influenza vaccine.

This clonotype was seen only a few times. V is TRBV6-4 and J is TRBJ2-4; 12 bases line up with TRBD1. This CDR3 comprises 16 residues. The V gene end was trimmed by 7 bases and the J gene end by 0 bases; junction bases not matched to a gene: 4. Germline CDR1 is MRHNA and CDR2 is SNTAGT. In DNA, the CDR3 is TGTGCCAGCACCGGGACAGGGGGCATAGCCAAAAACATTCAGTACTTC. Translation: CASTGTGGIAKNIQYF.

This clonotype was observed a few times. The chain employs TRBV5-1 and TRBJ2-3; D ambiguous. Germline loops: CDR1 SGHRS, CDR2 YFSETQ. The CDR3 has 16 residues. V shed 3 bases and J shed 0 bases, with 14 bases lying between them. Written as DNA, the CDR3 is TGCGCCAGCAGCTCTCTTGGCCATACTAGCACAGATACGCAGTATTTT. It codes for CASSSLGHTSTDTQYF.

The sample holds a few counts of this clonotype. The CDR3 here is CSAPKGSTEAFF. DNA for the CDR3: TGCAGTGCACCCAAGGGATCCACTGAAGCTTTCTTT. The chain couples TRBV20-1 to TRBJ1-1; D not certain. The V gene's germline CDR1 is DFQATT and CDR2 SNEGSKA (reference sequence). This CDR3 spans 12 amino acids. V lost 6 bases and J lost 4, with 12 bases in between.

The V gene is TRBV20-1, the J gene TRBJ1-6; no clear D. The CDR3 loop spans 17 amino acids. Germline-derived CDR1 and CDR2 are DFQATT and SNEGSKA (reference sequence). Trimming removed 2 bases from V and 12 bases from J, with 26 bases in between. The CDR3 loop is CSARKVVLSRIRGPLHF. CDR3 DNA: TGCAGTGCTAGAAAGGTCGTCCTGTCCAGAATTAGAGGACCCCTCCACTTT.

This clonotype was seen more than once but under ten times. The J gene is TRBJ2-5, the V gene TRBV15; no firm D call. V lost 1 base, J lost 3 bases, and 12 bases lay in between. The germline CDR1 and CDR2 sequences are LNHNV and YYDKDF (reference sequence). The length of the CDR3 is 15 residues. The CDR3 protein is CATSRVGRREETQYF. DNA of the CDR3: TGTGCCACCAGCAGAGTTGGTCGAAGGGAAGAGACCCAGTACTTC.

The genes are TRBV28 and TRBJ1-2; D unclear. The CDR3 extends over 11 amino acids. Germline V CDR1 and CDR2: MDHEN, SYDVKM. V shed 4 bases and J shed 7 bases, with 7 bases lying between them. CDR3 protein: CASSWAGGYTF. The CDR3 region has the DNA TGTGCCAGCAGTTGGGCCGGTGGCTACACCTTC.

A few counts support this clonotype. One junction end does not reproduce the germline sequence, and a read error may be involved. V and J are TRBV6-2 or TRBV6-3 and TRBJ1-1; D gene unclear. Germline CDR1 is MNHEY and CDR2 is SVGEGT. The CDR3 loop spans 11 amino acids. This CDR3 reads CASSYFGEVFF. As DNA, the CDR3 is TGTGCCAGCAGTTATTTCGGGGAAGTTTTCTTT.

This chain connects TRBV2 to TRBJ1-6; 9 nucleotides agree with TRBD1. Germline V lookup: CDR1 SNHLY, CDR2 FYNNEI. The V and J ends lost 6 bases and 7 bases, in that order; junction bases with no gene match: 4. The CDR3 consists of 14 residues. CDR3 region: CASSRDRVNSPLHF. In DNA form, the CDR3 reads TGTGCCAGCAGCCGGGACAGGGTGAATTCACCCCTCCACTTT.

This clonotype was recorded only once. One junction end disagrees with the germline gene, perhaps due to a read error. The chain employs TRBV2 and TRBJ2-3; 7 bases are a match to TRBD1. The CDR3 is 18 residues long. Per the germline V gene, CDR1 is SNHLY and CDR2 is FYNNEI. The CDR3: CASSESLPRGLRTATQYF. CDR3 sequence (DNA): TGTGCCAGCAGTGAAAGTCTCCCAAGGGGGCTCCGGACAGCTACGCAGTATTTT.

This clonotype was found a few times. The CDR3 loop is CASSRGIPSGANVLTF. In DNA, the CDR3 is TGTGCCAGCAGCCGGGGGATACCATCTGGGGCCAACGTCCTGACTTTC. The chain links TRBV21-1 to TRBJ2-6; TRBD1, as called in the table, went unchecked against the DNA. TRBV21-1 is tagged as a pseudogene. CDR3 length: 16 residues.

The chain is built from TRBV12-5 and TRBJ1-5; D call uncertain. The V gene's germline CDR1 is LGHNT and CDR2 FRNRAP. The CDR3 is made up of 18 amino acids. V lost 4 bases, J lost 0 bases, and 19 bases lay in between. Written as DNA, the CDR3 is TGTGCTAGTGGTTCCCCCTTTAACCGGTGGGATAGCAATCAGCCCCAGCATTTT. It encodes CASGSPFNRWDSNQPQHF.

This clonotype was found a few times. The chain is built from TRBV2 and TRBJ1-2; D is perhaps TRBD1 (5 bases). The CDR3 sequence is 13 residues long. Germline assignment: CDR1 SNHLY and CDR2 FYNNEI. V was shortened by 4 bases and J by 4 bases, with 10 bases between the two germline ends. CDR3 nucleotides: TGTGCCAGCAGTGGGGGTGGGGGCTATGGCTACACCTTC. This codes for CASSGGGGYGYTF.

Only a few counts were recorded for this clonotype. This rearrangement joins TRBV18 to TRBJ1-1; tentatively, D is TRBD1 (6 bases). The CDR3 totals 13 residues. Between the trimmed V and J ends, which lost 11 bases and 0 bases, there was a span of 13 bases. Germline CDR1 is KGHSH and CDR2 is LQKENI. CDR3 region: CASRGGLNTEAFF. CDR3 DNA sequence: TGTGCCTCCCGGGGGGGCTTGAACACTGAAGCTTTCTTT.

This clonotype was seen repeatedly, ten times or more. The CDR3 region is CASSFSLTRPGTEAFF. CDR3 nucleotide sequence: TGCGCCAGCAGCTTTTCCCTTACCCGGCCGGGCACTGAAGCTTTCTTT. The chain links TRBV5-1 to TRBJ1-1, with D unclear. CDR1 is SGHRS and CDR2 is YFSETQ in the germline V gene. V was cut by 2 bases and J by 4 bases, with 18 bases left in between. The CDR3 sequence is 16 residues long. Together with reference TRBV5-1 and TRBJ1-1, the CDR3 gives the full variable domain: KAGVTQTPRYLIKTRGQQVTLSCSPISGHRSVSWYQQTPGQGLQFLFEYFSETQRNKGNFPGRFSGRQFSNSRSEMNVSTLELGDSALYLCASSFSLTRPGTEAFFGQGTRLTVV.

This chain connects TRBV13 to TRBJ1-5; tentatively, D is TRBD1 (5 bases). This CDR3 region has 14 residues. With 3 bases removed from V and 4 bases from J, the gap between germline ends came to 10 bases. Germline V gene lookup returns CDR1 PRHDT and CDR2 FYEKMQ (reference sequence). The CDR3 region has the DNA TGTGCCAGCAGCTTGGGGGGGGAAAATCAGCCCCAGCATTTT. Amino acids: CASSLGGENQPQHF.

In this sample, this clonotype turned up many times. The chain combines TRBV11-2 with TRBJ1-1; TRBD1 is a possible D gene (6 bases). Germline-derived CDR1 and CDR2 are SGHAT and FQNNGV. V lost 1 base, J lost 4 bases, and 10 bases lay in between. CDR3 length: 14 residues. CDR3 sequence (DNA): TGTGCCAGCAGCTTAGTGGGGGGCTTCACTGAAGCTTTCTTT. Its translation is CASSLVGGFTEAFF.

This clonotype was counted only a few times. The rearrangement uses TRBV5-6 and TRBJ2-7; weak D call: TRBD2 (5 bases). Germline V gene data show CDR1 as SGHDT and CDR2 as YYEEEE. CDR3 size: 14 residues. With 2 bases removed from V and 5 bases from J, the gap between germline ends came to 14 bases. The CDR3 coding sequence is TGTGCCAGCAGCTTATATATGGCGGGCAACGAGCAGTACTTC. Encoded protein: CASSLYMAGNEQYF.

This clonotype was found a few times. J is TRBJ2-1 and V is TRBV20-1; 12 nucleotides line up with TRBD1. The germline V gene has CDR1 DFQATT and CDR2 SNEGSKA (reference sequence). With 2 bases clipped from V and 14 bases from J, the junction kept 10 bases outside the gene matches. The CDR3 has 14 amino acids. The CDR3 DNA sequence: TGCAGTGCTAGAACGGGACAGGGGGCTGAGAAGGAGTTCTTC. Protein: CSARTGQGAEKEFF.

This rearrangement joins TRBV12-3 or TRBV12-4 to TRBJ1-1; D ambiguous. This CDR3 is 14 amino acids long. Trimming pared 1 base from V and 1 base from J, leaving 7 bases between. CDR3 sequence reads: CASSLGLENTEAFF. The DNA of the CDR3 is TGTGCCAGCAGTTTAGGTCTTGAGAACACTGAAGCTTTCTTT.

The chain has TRBV4-3 and TRBJ2-2; TRBD1 matches at 9 bases. Germline CDR1 reads LGHNA; CDR2 reads YSLEER. The length of the CDR3 is 16 residues. The V segment lost 4 bases and the J segment 5 bases; nucleotides outside the gene matches: 8. The CDR3 is CASSRTGQGRTGELFF. The DNA of the CDR3 is TGCGCCAGCAGCCGGACCGGACAGGGGAGGACCGGGGAGCTGTTTTTT.